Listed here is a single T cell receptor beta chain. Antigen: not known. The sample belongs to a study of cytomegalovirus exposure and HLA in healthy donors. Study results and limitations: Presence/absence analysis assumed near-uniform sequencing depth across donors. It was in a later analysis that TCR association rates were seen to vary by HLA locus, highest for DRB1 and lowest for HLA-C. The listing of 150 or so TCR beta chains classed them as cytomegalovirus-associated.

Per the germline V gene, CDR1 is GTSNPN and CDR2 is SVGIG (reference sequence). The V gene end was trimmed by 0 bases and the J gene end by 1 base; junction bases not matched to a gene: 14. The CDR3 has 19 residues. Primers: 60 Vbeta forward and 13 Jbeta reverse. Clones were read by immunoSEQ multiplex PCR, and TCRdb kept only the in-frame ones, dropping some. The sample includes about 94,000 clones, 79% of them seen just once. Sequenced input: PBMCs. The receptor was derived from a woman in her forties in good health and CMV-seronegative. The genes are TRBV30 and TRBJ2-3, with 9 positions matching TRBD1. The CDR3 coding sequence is TGTGCCTGGAGTGTATTGTCCCCGGGACAGGGTTCCGGCACAGATACGCAGTATTTT. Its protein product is CAWSVLSPGQGSGTDTQYF.